This T cell receptor beta chain was sequenced for a study of regulatory T cells in long-lasting Graves disease. Arm-PCR of CDR3 regions and iRepertoire HTBI primers were used to build TCR beta libraries. In TCRdb, the multiplex PCR reads were re-called with MiXCR into one record per CDR3 protein. Counted here are some 220,000 distinct CDR3 sequences, approximately 18% occurring once; the ten biggest clones make up approximately 12%. CDR1 is MNHEY, CDR2 SVGAGI, per germline. The CDR3 covers 16 residues. V lost 0 bases and J lost 5; bases outside the gene matches: 7. This clonotype was counted at least ten times. Time point denoted: newly diagnosed GD, antithyroid drugs for less than 3 months. From PBMCs, RNA was extracted and then used to make the TCR library. This same sample was also taken into another study, of T cells in Graves' hyperthyroidism and ophthalmopathy. That publication notes: A first-round RT-PCR of the TCR CDR3 used the HTBI primer set. Blood held most thyroid clonotypes expanded above 0.001 frequency.

The sequence derives from a woman aged 25-40 years with Graves disease. The rearrangement uses TRBV6-5 and TRBJ1-1, with 9 bases matching TRBD1. The sequencing used peripheral blood mononuclear cells (PBMCs), collected at new diagnosis, from a patient treated with antithyroid drugs. The CDR3 region has the DNA TGTGCCAGCAGTTACTCGAGACAGGGGGGAGGAACTGAAGCTTTCTTT. Its translation: CASSYSRQGGGTEAFF.